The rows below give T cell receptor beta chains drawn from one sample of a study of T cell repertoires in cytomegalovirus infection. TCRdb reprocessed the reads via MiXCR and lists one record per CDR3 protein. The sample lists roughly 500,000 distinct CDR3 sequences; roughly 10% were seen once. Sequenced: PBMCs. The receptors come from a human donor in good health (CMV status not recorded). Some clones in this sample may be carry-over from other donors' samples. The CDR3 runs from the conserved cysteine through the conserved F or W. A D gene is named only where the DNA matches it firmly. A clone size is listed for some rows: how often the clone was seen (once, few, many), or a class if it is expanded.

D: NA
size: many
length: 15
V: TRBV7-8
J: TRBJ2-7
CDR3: CASSFSRTVPYEQYF
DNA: TGTGCCAGCAGCTTTTCCAGGACAGTACCTTACGAGCAGTACTTC

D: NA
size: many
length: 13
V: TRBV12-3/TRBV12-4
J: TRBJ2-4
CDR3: CASTTDWKNIQYF
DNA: TGTGCCAGCACTACCGACTGGAAAAACATTCAGTACTTC

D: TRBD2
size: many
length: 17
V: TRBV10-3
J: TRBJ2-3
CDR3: CAISPGLAGTGADTQYF
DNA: TGTGCCATCAGCCCGGGACTAGCGGGGACAGGGGCAGATACGCAGTATTTT

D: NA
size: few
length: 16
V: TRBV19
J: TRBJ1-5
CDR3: CASRDSRLNSNQPQHF
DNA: TGTGCCAGTAGGGACAGCAGACTAAATAGCAATCAGCCCCAGCATTTT

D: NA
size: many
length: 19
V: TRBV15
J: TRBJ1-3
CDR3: CATSGMGRGPTGSGNTIYF
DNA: TGTGCCACCAGCGGGATGGGCAGGGGCCCGACCGGCTCTGGAAACACCATATATTTT

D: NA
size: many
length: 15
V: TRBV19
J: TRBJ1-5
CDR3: CASSIGDSPNQPQHF
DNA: TGTGCCAGTAGTATAGGAGACAGCCCCAATCAGCCCCAGCATTTT

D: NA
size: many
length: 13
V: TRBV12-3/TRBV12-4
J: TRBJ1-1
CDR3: CASSLQSDLEAFF
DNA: TGTGCCAGCAGTTTACAGTCAGACCTTGAAGCTTTCTTT

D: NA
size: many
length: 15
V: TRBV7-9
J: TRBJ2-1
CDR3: CASSGTQGSYNEQFF
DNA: TGTGCCAGCAGCGGGACGCAGGGTTCCTACAATGAGCAGTTCTTC

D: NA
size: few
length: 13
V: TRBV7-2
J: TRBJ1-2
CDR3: CASSLGRGFGYTF
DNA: TGTGCCAGCAGCTTAGGCAGGGGATTCGGCTACACCTTC

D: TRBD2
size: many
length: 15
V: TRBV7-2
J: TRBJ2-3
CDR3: CATTTASGSAYTQYF
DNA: TGTGCTACCACAACGGCTAGCGGGAGTGCGTATACGCAGTATTTT

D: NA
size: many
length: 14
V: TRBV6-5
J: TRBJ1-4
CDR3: CASSYRGDLEKLFF
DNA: TGTGCCAGCAGTTACCGGGGGGATTTAGAAAAACTGTTTTTT

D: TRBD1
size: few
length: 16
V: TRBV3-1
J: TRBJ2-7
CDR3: CASSQGGGQGATEQYF
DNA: TGTGCCAGCAGCCAAGGTGGGGGACAGGGGGCAACCGAGCAGTACTTC

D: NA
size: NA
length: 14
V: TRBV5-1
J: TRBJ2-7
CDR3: CASSLAQVGYEQYF
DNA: TGCGCCAGCAGCTTGGCCCAGGTAGGCTACGAGCAGTACTTC

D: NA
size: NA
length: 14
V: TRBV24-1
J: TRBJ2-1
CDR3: CATSAGVSYNEQFF
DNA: TGTGCCACCAGTGCAGGAGTATCCTACAATGAGCAGTTCTTC

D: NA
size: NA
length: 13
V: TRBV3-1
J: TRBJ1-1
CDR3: CASSQGGDSEAFF
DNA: TGTGCCAGCAGCCAAGGAGGTGACAGTGAAGCTTTCTTT

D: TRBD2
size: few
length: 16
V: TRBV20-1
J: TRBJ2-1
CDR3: CSASKLTSGVYNEQFF
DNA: TGCAGTGCTAGCAAATTGACTAGCGGGGTCTACAATGAGCAGTTCTTC

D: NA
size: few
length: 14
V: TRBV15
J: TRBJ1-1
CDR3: CATSRDGANTEAFF
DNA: TGTGCCACCAGCAGAGATGGAGCGAACACTGAAGCTTTCTTT

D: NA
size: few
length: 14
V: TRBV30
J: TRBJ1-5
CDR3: CAWSVGDYNQPQHF
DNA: TGTGCCTGGAGTGTGGGGGATTACAATCAGCCCCAGCATTTT

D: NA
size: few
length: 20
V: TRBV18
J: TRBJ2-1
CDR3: CASSPMGLLAGVNYNDEQFF
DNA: TGTGCCAGCTCACCAATGGGCCTCTTAGCAGGGGTAAATTACAACGATGAGCAGTTCTTC

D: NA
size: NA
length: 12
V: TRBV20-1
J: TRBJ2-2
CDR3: CSANQGSGELFF
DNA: TGCAGTGCTAACCAAGGTTCGGGGGAGCTGTTTTTT

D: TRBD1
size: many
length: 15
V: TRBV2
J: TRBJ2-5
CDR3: CASSDSGQGWETQYF
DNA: TGTGCCAGCAGTGACTCGGGACAGGGGTGGGAGACCCAGTACTTC

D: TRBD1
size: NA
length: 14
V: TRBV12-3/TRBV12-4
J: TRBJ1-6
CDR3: CASFTGGPNSPLHF
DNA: TGTGCCAGCTTTACAGGGGGCCCAAATTCACCCCTCCACTTT

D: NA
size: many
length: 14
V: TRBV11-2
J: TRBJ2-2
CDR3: CASSLGSSTGELFF
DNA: TGTGCCAGCAGCTTAGGCTCGAGCACCGGGGAGCTGTTTTTT

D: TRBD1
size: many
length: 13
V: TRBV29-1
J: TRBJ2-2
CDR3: CSVRTGRTGELFF
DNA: TGCAGCGTTCGGACAGGACGCACCGGGGAGCTGTTTTTT